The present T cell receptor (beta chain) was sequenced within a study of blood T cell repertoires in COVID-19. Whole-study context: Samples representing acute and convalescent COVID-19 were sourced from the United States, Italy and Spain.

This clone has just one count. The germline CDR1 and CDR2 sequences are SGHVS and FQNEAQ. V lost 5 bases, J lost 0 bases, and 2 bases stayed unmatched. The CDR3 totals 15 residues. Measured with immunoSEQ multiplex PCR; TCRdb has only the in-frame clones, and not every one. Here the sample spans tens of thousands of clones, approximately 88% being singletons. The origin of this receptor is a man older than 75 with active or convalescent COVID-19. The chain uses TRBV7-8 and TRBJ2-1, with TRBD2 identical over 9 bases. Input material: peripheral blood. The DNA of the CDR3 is TGTGCCAGCAGCCCGGGACTAGCCTCCTACAATGAGCAGTTCTTC. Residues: CASSPGLASYNEQFF.